These T cell receptor beta chains were read from a single sample in a study of PD-1 blockade in classical Hodgkin lymphoma. Measured with immunoSEQ multiplex PCR; TCRdb has only the in-frame clones, and not every one. The sample records about 100,000 clones, approximately 80% being singletons. Sample: peripheral blood mononuclear cells (PBMCs), taken at baseline. Receptor source: a human donor with classical Hodgkin lymphoma. CDR3s include the opening cysteine and the closing phenylalanine or tryptophan. The listing skips clone size in some rows; elsewhere it reads once, few, many or a size class.

j_call	clone_size	v_call	cdr3_aa
TRBJ1-4	.	TRBV29-1	CSVAVRWGEKLFF
TRBJ2-3	.	TRBV7-3	CASSLLAVQDTQYF
TRBJ2-3	.	TRBV7-3	CASSLVGTTDTQYF
TRBJ2-5	.	TRBV27	CASSQDSQETQYF
TRBJ2-1	.	TRBV13	CASSSLDRAITPYNEQFF
TRBJ1-5	few	TRBV10-3	CASGDGLNQPQHF
TRBJ1-2	.	TRBV11-2	CASSKTGAPLNSYGYTF
TRBJ2-7	once	TRBV11-2	CASSLDPGGSYEQYF
TRBJ1-1	.	TRBV15	CATSPTGGHTEAFF
TRBJ2-7	.	TRBV27	CASPPRDRGREGLETYF
TRBJ1-4	.	TRBV5-1	CASSLGVATNEKLFF
TRBJ2-2	once	TRBV7-2	CASSSRTTHAGELFF
TRBJ2-1	.	TRBV6-1	CASTSSGRPAEQFF
TRBJ1-2	.	TRBV7-9	CASSLSGSFYGYTF
TRBJ2-1	once	TRBV13	CASSPRGLPLRPDEQFF
TRBJ2-5	.	TRBV7-6	CASSGTSGTGKTQYF
TRBJ2-3	.	TRBV19	CASSTHRGGTDTQYF
TRBJ2-2	once	TRBV19	CASSRGRPNTGELFF
TRBJ1-1	many	TRBV30	CAGQGMNTEAFF
TRBJ2-3	.	TRBV28	CASSLTGQTEDTQYF
TRBJ2-3	.	TRBV28	CASSVGWGDTQYF
TRBJ2-7	.	TRBV18	CASSSGEWYEQYF
TRBJ1-5	.	TRBV7-2	CASSLVGGGQPQHF
TRBJ1-4	.	TRBV30	CAWSGQGLWATNEKLFF
TRBJ2-1	.	TRBV19	CATRVAPRRDEQFF
TRBJ1-5	.	TRBV11-2	CASSLRGEGDQPQHF
TRBJ1-2	few	TRBV5-5	CASSLGTGGNGYTF
TRBJ2-2	.	TRBV6-4	CASSPEGQPNTGELFF
TRBJ2-2	.	TRBV13	CASSGAGLAGRNTGELFF
TRBJ2-7	.	TRBV5-1	CASSSGLDSVGLYEQYF
TRBJ1-1	.	TRBV10-3	CAISDPETGDTEAFF
TRBJ2-5	.	TRBV5-6	CASRREIEFETQYF
TRBJ1-6	.	TRBV5-1	CASSPGARTGDNSPLHF
TRBJ1-5	few	TRBV7-2	CASSSSRGNQPQHF
TRBJ2-5	few	TRBV28	CASSFILEETQYF
TRBJ2-5	.	TRBV9	CASSEGTSGSGETQYF
TRBJ1-1	.	TRBV28	CASIAVGTGNTEAFF
TRBJ2-1	.	TRBV19	CASSRRTYNEQFF
TRBJ2-7	.	TRBV5-1	CASSDGSSYEQYF
TRBJ1-6	.	TRBV9	CASSVAQGPSNSPLHF
TRBJ2-7	.	TRBV5-1	CASSFGGDEQYF
TRBJ2-1	.	TRBV7-8	CASHLRAGANSVNEQFF
TRBJ1-4	.	TRBV11-2	CASSLDLQPATNEKLFF
TRBJ2-3	.	TRBV20-1	CSARGGDTQYF
TRBJ2-7	.	TRBV6-1	CASSSRPGTYEQYF